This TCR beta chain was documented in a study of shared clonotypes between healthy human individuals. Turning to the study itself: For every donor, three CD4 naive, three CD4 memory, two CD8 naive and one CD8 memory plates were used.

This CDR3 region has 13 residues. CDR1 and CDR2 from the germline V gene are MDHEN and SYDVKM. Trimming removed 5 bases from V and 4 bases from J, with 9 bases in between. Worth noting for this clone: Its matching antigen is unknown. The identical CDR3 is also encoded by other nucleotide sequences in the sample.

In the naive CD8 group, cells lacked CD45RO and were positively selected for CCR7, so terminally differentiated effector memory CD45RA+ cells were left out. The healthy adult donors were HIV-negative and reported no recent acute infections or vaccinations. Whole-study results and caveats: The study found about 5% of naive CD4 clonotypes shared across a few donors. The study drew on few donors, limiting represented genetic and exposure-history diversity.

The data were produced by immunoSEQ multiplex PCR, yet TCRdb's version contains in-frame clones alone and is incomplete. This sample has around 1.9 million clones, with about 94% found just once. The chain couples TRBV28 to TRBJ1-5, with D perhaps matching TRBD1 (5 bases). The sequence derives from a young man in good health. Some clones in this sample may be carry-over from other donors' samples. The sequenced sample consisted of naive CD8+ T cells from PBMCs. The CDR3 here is CASSLQVNQPQHF. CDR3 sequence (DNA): TGTGCCAGCAGTCTACAGGTTAATCAGCCCCAGCATTTT.